This T cell receptor beta chain was identified during a study of identical twins. Study conclusions and caveats: These conclusions were based on statistical analysis (cross-sectional, not following the same donors). Insertions were fewer in abundant cord blood beta clonotypes, whereas memory repertoires showed none of this pattern.

The authors used template switching to add a universal primer site and gave cDNA unique molecular identifiers. A single record per CDR3 protein comes from TCRdb applying MiXCR to the 5' RACE reads. The table has about 660,000 distinct CDR3 sequences, about 9.4% seen once. Ten or more counts support this clonotype. Its target is not known. This same sample was also part of a study on yellow fever vaccine responses in identical twins. That investigation notes: The T cell response to vaccination in identical twins was reportedly partly convergent and partly personalized.

The sequence was collected from a woman between 18 and 30 years old in good health. The material sequenced was PBMCs.

CDR3 region: CASRLTGGPYNEQFF. The CDR3 DNA is TGTGCCAGCAGGTTGACAGGGGGACCCTACAATGAGCAGTTCTTC. This chain links TRBV2 with TRBJ2-1; 9 bases fit TRBD1. V was pared by 6 bases and J by 2 bases, with 5 bases of the junction left unmatched. CDR3 size: 15 residues. CDR1 is SNHLY, CDR2 FYNNEI, per germline.